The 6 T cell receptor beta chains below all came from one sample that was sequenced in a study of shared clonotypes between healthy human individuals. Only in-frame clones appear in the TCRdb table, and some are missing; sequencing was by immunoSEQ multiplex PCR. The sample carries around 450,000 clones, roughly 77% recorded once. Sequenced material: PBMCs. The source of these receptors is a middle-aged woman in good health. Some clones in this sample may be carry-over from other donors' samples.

DNA of the CDR3: TGTGCCAGCAGCTTGGGACTAGCGGGAGTCAATGAGCAGTTCTTC. Its protein product is CASSLGLAGVNEQFF. The chain recombines TRBV7-2 with TRBJ2-1; 14 bases align to TRBD2. Germline lookup yields CDR1 SGHTA and CDR2 FQGNSA. The CDR3 is made up of 15 amino acids. Losses at the gene ends were 3 bases for V and 6 bases for J; bases not matched to a gene: 1. The full variable domain, its missing parts supplied by reference TRBV7-2 and TRBJ2-1, is GAGVSQSPSNKVTEKGKDVELRCDPISGHTALYWYRQSLGQGLEFLIYFQGNSAPDKSGLPSDRFSAERTGGSVSTLTIQRTQQEDSAVYLCASSLGLAGVNEQFFGPGTRLTVL.

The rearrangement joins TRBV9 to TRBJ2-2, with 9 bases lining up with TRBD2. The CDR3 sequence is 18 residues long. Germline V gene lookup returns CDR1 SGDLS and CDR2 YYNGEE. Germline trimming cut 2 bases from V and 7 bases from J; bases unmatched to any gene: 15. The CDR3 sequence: CASSVPVGGGRAFGELFF. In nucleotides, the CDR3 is TGTGCCAGCAGCGTCCCAGTAGGTGGCGGGAGGGCCTTCGGGGAGCTGTTTTTT.

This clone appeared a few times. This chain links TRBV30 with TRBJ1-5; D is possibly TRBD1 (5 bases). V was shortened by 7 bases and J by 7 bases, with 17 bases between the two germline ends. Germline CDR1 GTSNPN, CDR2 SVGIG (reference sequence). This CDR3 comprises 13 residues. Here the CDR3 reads CALTRGSGQPQHF. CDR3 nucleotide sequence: TGTGCCTTAACTCGGGGGTCGGGGCAGCCCCAGCATTTT.

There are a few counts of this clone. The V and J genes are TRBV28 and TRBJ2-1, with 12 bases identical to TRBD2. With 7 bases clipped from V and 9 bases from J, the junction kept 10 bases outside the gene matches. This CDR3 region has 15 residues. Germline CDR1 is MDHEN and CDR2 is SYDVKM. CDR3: CASKRLAGGPGEQFF. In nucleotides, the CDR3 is TGTGCCAGCAAGAGGCTAGCGGGAGGGCCGGGTGAGCAGTTCTTC.

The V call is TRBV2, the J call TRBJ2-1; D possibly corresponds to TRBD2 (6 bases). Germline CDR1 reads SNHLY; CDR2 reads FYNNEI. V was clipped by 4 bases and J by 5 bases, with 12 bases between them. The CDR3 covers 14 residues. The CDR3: CASSVAGRNNEQFF. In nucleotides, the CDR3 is TGTGCCAGCAGTGTGGCAGGGAGGAACAATGAGCAGTTCTTC.

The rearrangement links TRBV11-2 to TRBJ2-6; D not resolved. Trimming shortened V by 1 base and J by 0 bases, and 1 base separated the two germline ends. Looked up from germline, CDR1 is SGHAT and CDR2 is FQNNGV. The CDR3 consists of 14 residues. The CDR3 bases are TGTGCCAGCAGCTTAGTCTCTGGGGCCAACGTCCTGACTTTC. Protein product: CASSLVSGANVLTF.